This T cell receptor (beta chain) was observed in a study of tumor-infiltrating lymphocytes in oesophageal squamous cell carcinoma. A word on this clonotype: Relative to the germline gene, one junction end is altered; a read error may explain this.

TCRdb itself ran the PCR reads through MiXCR, one entry per CDR3 protein. The sample consists of around 20,000 distinct CDR3 sequences, around 41% of them appearing once. The length of the CDR3 is 15 residues. Germline assignment: CDR1 ENHRY and CDR2 SYGVKD. This sequence joins TRBV10-3 and TRBJ2-3; 8 bases are shared with TRBD2. The sample taken for sequencing was normal esophageal tissue next to the tumor. The sequence was obtained from a male donor with esophageal squamous cell carcinoma. This chain's CDR3 is CASSVDGRGTDTQYF. The CDR3 DNA is TGTGCCAGCAGTGTCGACGGGAGGGGCACAGATACGCAGTATTTT.